This section outlines one T cell receptor (beta chain) sequence together with its context. This sample is part of a study of T cell changes during pregnancy in multiple sclerosis. V lost 6 bases to trimming and J lost 0 bases, with 6 bases between them. The CDR3 sequence is 13 residues long. Germline CDR1 SNHLY, CDR2 FYNNEI. Method: immunoSEQ multiplex PCR; TCRdb's copy keeps in-frame clones and lacks some. The data show tens of thousands of clones, 85% to 95% seen once. The sequence was collected from a female donor with multiple sclerosis, enrolled in a pregnancy study. This chain uses TRBV2 with TRBJ2-1; D unclear. The starting material was peripheral blood, obtained after pregnancy. The CDR3 is CASSIASYNEQFF. In nucleotides, the CDR3 is TGTGCCAGCAGCATAGCCTCCTACAATGAGCAGTTCTTC.